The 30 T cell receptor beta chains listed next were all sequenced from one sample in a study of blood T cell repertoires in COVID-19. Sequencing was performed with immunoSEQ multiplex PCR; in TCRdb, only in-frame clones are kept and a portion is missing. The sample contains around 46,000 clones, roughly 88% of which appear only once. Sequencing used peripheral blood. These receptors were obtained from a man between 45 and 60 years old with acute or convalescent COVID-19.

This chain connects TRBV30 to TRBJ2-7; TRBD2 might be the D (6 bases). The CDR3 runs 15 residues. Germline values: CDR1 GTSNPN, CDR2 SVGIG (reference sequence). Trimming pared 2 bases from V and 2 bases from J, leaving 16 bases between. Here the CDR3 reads CAWSRTTRLPYEQYF. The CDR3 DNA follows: TGTGCCTGGAGTCGCACGACTAGACTTCCCTACGAGCAGTACTTC.

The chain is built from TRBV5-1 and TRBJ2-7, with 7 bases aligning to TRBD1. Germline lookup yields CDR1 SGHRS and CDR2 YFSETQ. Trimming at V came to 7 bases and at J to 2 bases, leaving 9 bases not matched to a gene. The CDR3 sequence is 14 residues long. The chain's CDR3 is CASSTGTATYEQYF. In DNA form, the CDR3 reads TGCGCCAGCTCGACCGGGACAGCGACCTACGAGCAGTACTTC. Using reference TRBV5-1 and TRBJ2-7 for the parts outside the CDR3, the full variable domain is KAGVTQTPRYLIKTRGQQVTLSCSPISGHRSVSWYQQTPGQGLQFLFEYFSETQRNKGNFPGRFSGRQFSNSRSEMNVSTLELGDSALYLCASSTGTATYEQYFGPGTRLTVT.

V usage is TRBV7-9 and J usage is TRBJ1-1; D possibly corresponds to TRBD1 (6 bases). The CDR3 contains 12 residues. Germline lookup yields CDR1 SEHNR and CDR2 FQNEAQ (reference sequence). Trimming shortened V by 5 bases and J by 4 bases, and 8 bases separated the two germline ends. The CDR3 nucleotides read TGTGCCAGCAGCCTGGACAGCACTGAAGCTTTCTTT. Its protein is CASSLDSTEAFF.

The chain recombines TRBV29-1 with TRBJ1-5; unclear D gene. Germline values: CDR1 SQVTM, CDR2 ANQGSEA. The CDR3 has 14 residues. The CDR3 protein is CRGARVYSNQPQHF. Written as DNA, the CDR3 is TGCAGAGGCGCGCGGGTTTATAGCAATCAGCCCCAGCATTTT.

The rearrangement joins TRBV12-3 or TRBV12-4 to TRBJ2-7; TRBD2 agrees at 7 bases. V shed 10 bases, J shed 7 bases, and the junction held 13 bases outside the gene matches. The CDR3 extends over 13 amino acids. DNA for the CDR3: TGTGCCATCGCCGGGACTACCGTTTGGGAGCAGTACTTC. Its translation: CAIAGTTVWEQYF.

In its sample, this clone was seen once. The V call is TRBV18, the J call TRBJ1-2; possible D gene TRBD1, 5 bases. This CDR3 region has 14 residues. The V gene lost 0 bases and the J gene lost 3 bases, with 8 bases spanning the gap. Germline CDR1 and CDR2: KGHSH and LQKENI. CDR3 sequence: CASSPPGGDYGYTF. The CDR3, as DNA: TGTGCCAGCTCACCACCCGGGGGGGACTATGGCTACACCTTC. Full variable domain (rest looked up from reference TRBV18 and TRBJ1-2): NAGVMQNPRHLVRRRGQEARLRCSPMKGHSHVYWYRQLPEEGLKFMVYLQKENIIDESGMPKERFSAEFPKEGPSILRIQQVVRGDSAAYFCASSPPGGDYGYTFGSGTRLTVV.

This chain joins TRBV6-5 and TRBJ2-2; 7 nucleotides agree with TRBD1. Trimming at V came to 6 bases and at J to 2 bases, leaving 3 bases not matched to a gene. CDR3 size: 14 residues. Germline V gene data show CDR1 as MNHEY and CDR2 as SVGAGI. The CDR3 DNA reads TGTGCCAGCAGGAGGGACAGTAACACCGGGGAGCTGTTTTTT. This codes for CASRRDSNTGELFF.

The CDR3 nucleotides are TGTGCCAGCAGCGCGGCCGGGGAGCTGTTTTTT. This translates into CASSAAGELFF. This chain connects TRBV5-4 to TRBJ2-2, with D hard to call. Germline values: CDR1 SGHNT, CDR2 YYREEE (reference sequence). The CDR3 length is 11 residues. Trimming removed 4 bases from V and 6 bases from J, with 4 bases in between.

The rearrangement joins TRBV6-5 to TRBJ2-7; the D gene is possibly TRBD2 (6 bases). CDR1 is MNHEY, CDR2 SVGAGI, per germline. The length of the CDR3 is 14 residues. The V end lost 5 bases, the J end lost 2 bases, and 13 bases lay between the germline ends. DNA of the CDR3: TGTGCCAGCAGTCCTCAGGGACTGACCTACGAGCAGTACTTC. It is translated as CASSPQGLTYEQYF.

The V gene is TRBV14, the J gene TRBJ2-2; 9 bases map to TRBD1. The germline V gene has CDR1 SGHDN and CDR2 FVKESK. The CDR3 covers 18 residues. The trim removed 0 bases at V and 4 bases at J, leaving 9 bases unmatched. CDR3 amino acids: CASSQDYVQGAFTGELFF. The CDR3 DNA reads TGTGCCAGCAGCCAAGATTACGTACAGGGGGCATTCACCGGGGAGCTGTTTTTT.

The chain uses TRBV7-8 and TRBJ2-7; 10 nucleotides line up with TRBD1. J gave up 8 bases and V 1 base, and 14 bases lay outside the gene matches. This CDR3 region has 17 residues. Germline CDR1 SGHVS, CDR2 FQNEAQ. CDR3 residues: CASSLGDPGTGVDKQYF. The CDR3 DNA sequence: TGTGCCAGCAGCTTAGGGGATCCCGGGACAGGGGTAGATAAGCAGTACTTC.

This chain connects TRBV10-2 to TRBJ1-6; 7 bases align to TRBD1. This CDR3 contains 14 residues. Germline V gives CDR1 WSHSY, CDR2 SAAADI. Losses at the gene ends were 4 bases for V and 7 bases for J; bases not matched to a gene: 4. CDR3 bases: TGCGCCAGCAGTGGGGTACAGGGGAATTCACCCCTCCACTTT. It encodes CASSGVQGNSPLHF.

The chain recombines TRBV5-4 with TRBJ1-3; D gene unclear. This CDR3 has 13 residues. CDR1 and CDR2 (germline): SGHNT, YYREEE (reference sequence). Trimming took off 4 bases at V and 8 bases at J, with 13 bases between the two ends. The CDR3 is CASSKGDGDTIYF. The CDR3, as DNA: TGTGCCAGCAGCAAGGGAGACGGAGACACCATATATTTT. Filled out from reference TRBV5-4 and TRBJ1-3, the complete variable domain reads ETGVTQSPTHLIKTRGQQVTLRCSSQSGHNTVSWYQQALGQGPQFIFQYYREEENGRGNFPPRFSGLQFPNYSSELNVNALELDDSALYLCASSKGDGDTIYFGEGSWLTVV.

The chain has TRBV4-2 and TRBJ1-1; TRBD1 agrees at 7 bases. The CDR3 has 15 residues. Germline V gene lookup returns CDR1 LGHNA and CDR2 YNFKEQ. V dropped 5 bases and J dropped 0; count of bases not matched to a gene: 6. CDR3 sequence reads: CASSELTGLNTEAFF. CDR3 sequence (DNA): TGTGCCAGCAGCGAACTGACAGGGTTGAACACTGAAGCTTTCTTT.

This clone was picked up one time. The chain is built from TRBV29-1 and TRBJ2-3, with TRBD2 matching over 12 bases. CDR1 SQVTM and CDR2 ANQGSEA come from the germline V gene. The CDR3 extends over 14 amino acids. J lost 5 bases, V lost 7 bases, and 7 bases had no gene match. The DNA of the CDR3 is TGCAGCGCGCTCGGACTAGCGGGAAGAGATACGCAGTATTTT. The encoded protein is CSALGLAGRDTQYF.

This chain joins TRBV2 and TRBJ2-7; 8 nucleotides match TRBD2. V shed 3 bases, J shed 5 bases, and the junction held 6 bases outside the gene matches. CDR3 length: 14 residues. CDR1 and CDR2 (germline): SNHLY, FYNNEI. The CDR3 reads CASSEAREVDEQYF. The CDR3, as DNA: TGTGCCAGCAGTGAGGCGCGGGAGGTCGACGAGCAGTACTTC.

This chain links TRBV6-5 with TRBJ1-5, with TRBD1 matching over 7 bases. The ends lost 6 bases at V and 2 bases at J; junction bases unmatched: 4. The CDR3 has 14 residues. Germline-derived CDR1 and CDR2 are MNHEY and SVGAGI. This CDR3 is CASSSDRGNQPQHF. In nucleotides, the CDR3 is TGTGCCAGCAGCTCCGACAGGGGCAATCAGCCCCAGCATTTT.

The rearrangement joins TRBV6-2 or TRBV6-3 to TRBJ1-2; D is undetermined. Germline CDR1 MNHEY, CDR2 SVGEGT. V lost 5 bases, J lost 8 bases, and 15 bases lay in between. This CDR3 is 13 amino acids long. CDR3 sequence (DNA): TGTGCCAGCAGTATAAGGGAGGTAGGCGGCTACACCTTC. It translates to CASSIREVGGYTF.

The CDR3, as DNA: TGTGCCAGCAGTGAGGATCTCGGACTAGCCGAGACCCAGTACTTC. Its protein product is CASSEDLGLAETQYF. The genes are TRBV25-1 and TRBJ2-5, with 8 bases that match TRBD2. The CDR3 loop spans 15 amino acids. V lost 3 bases, J lost 5 bases, and 8 bases stayed unmatched. Looked up from germline, CDR1 is MGHDK and CDR2 is SYGVNS.

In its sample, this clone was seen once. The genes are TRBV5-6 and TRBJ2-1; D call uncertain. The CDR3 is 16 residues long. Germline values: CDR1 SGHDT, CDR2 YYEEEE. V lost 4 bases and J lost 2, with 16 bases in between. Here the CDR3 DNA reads TGTGCCAGCAGCCCACAGACCCGACCTCCCTACAATGAGCAGTTCTTC. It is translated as CASSPQTRPPYNEQFF.

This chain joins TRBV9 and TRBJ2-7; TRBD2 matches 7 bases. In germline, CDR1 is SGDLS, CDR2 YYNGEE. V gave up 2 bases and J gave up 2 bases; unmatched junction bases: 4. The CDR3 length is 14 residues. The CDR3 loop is CASSVGGSPYEQYF. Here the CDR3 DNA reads TGTGCCAGCAGCGTCGGGGGGTCCCCCTACGAGCAGTACTTC.

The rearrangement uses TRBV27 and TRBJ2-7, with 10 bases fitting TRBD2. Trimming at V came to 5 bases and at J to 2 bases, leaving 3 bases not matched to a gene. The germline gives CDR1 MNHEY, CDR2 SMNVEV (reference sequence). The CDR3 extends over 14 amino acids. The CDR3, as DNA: TGTGCCAGCAGTGTAGCGGGAGGTGCCTACGAGCAGTACTTC. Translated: CASSVAGGAYEQYF.

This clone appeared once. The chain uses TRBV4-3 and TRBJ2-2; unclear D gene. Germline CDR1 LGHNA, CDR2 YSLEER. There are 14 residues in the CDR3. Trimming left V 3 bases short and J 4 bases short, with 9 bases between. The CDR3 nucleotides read TGCGCCAGCAGCCACCAACAGAGCACCGGGGAGCTGTTTTTT. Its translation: CASSHQQSTGELFF.

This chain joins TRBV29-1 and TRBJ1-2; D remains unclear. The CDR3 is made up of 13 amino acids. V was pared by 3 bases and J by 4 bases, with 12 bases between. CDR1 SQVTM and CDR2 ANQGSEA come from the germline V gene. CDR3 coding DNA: TGCAGCGTTGAGTCTTTTGGCAGCTATGGCTACACCTTC. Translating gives CSVESFGSYGYTF.

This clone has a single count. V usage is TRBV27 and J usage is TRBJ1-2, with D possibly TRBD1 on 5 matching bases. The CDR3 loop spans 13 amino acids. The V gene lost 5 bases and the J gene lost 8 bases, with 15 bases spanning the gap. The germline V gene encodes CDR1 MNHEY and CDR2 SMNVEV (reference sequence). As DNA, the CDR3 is TGTGCCAGCAGTCCCCGTGCGGGGCAAGGCTACACCTTC. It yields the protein CASSPRAGQGYTF.

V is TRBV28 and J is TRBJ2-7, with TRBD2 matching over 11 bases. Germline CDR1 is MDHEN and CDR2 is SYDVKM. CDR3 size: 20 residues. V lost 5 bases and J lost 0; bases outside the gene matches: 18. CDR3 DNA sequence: TGTGCCAGCAGTCCCCAAAGCGGACTAGCGGGTTTATACCGCTCCTACGAGCAGTACTTC. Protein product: CASSPQSGLAGLYRSYEQYF.

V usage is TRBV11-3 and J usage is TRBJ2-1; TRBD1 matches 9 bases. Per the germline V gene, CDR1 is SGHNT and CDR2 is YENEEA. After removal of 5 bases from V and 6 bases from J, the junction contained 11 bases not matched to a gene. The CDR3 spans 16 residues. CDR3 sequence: CASSPRDRASRNEQFF. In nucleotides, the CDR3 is TGTGCCAGCAGCCCACGGGACAGGGCTTCTCGCAATGAGCAGTTCTTC. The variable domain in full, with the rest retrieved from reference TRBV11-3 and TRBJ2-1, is EAGVVQSPRYKIIEKKQPVAFWCNPISGHNTLYWYLQNLGQGPELLIRYENEEAVDDSQLPKDRFSAERLKGVDSTLKIQPAELGDSAVYLCASSPRDRASRNEQFFGPGTRLTVL.

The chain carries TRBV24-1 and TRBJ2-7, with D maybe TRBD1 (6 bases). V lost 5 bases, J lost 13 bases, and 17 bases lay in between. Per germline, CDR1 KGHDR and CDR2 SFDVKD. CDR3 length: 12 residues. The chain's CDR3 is CATSVQGSHYYF. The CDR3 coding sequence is TGTGCCACCAGTGTACAGGGATCCCACTACTACTTC.

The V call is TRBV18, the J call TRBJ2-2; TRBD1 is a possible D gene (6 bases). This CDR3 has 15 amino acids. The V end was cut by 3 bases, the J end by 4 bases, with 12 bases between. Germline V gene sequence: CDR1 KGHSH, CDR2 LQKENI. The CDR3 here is CASSPAGTPTGELFF. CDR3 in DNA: TGTGCCAGCTCACCGGCCGGGACACCCACCGGGGAGCTGTTTTTT. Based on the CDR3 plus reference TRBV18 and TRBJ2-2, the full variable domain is NAGVMQNPRHLVRRRGQEARLRCSPMKGHSHVYWYRQLPEEGLKFMVYLQKENIIDESGMPKERFSAEFPKEGPSILRIQQVVRGDSAAYFCASSPAGTPTGELFFGEGSRLTVL.

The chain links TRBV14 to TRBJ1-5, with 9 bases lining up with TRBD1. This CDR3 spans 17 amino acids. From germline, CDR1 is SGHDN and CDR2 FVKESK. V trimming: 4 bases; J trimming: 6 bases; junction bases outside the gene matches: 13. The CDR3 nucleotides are TGTGCCAGCAGCCCGTCCCGGGACAGGGAACGGGGTCAGCCCCAGCATTTT. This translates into CASSPSRDRERGQPQHF. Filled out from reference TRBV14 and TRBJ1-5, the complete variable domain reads EAGVTQFPSHSVIEKGQTVTLRCDPISGHDNLYWYRRVMGKEIKFLLHFVKESKQDESGMPNNRFLAERTGGTYSTLKVQPAELEDSGVYFCASSPSRDRERGQPQHFGDGTRLSIL.